This TCR beta chain was found in a study of CD8 T cells in Susac syndrome. As for the study in general: There were Susac syndrome patients who were therapy-naive at blood draw, others on corticosteroids, and others on intravenous immunoglobulin alone.

As for this clonotype: Antigen specificity is unknown.

Findings and limits, study-wide: By the study's own acknowledgment, its TCR sequencing and HLA analysis included relatively few individuals.

The CDR3 totals 14 residues. Germline V CDR1 and CDR2: KGHSH, LQKENI. V was shortened by 4 bases and J by 0 bases, with 9 bases between the two germline ends. Random hexamers were used to reverse transcribe the RNA input (about 0.45 to 1 ug). The CDR3 of TCR beta was amplified by immunoSEQ multiplex PCR across 54 Vbeta and 13 Jbeta. TCRdb re-analysed the immunoSEQ multiplex PCR reads in MiXCR, keeping a single row per CDR3 protein. The repertoire includes about 240,000 distinct CDR3 sequences, roughly 95% of them detected once, and about 0.1% sits in the top ten. This TCR came from a human donor with Susac syndrome. The specimen was CD4+ T cells from PBMCs. The chain carries TRBV18 and TRBJ2-5, with a weak D call TRBD1 (6 bases). The CDR3 bases are TGTGCCAGCTCACTAAGACAGGACCAAGAGACCCAGTACTTC. Its translation is CASSLRQDQETQYF.